This T cell receptor (beta chain) is from a study of T cell clonality in common variable immunodeficiency (dated by TCRdb to 2014 to 2015). CVID samples and control samples contributed equivalent amounts of genomic DNA as sequencing input. For every sample, a 60 bp segment covering the rearranged TCRbeta CDR3 region was amplified and then sequenced. TCRbeta amplification used the immunoSEQ assay, a bias-corrected multiplex PCR with high-throughput sequencing. For the original study's pipeline: Each unique nucleotide sequence was treated as a clone and annotated with V, D and J genes, copy number and frequency. Sequences were labeled productive if in frame, and non-productive if out of frame or containing stop codons. As previously described, clonality was calculated on the basis of Shannon's entropy. Mean CDR3 Kyte-Doolittle hydropathy was derived from the predicted amino acid sequences of productive clones. The R hclust function was used to hierarchically cluster scaled V gene usage with Manhattan distance and complete linkage. Clone sharing by CDR3 amino acid sequence was assessed by resampling 12 repertoires per group over 100 rounds. Repertoires were searched for approximately 70 published EBV-specific and nearly 250 published CMV-specific TCRbeta sequences. Analysis left out two CVID samples that produced under 10,000 sequences, so 35 to 50 CVID repertoires remained. Entries here come from immuneACCESS through TCRdb and include only in-frame sequences with V and J called. Some clones fail to appear in such tables; in the studies checked, an unresolved V gene covers under half of the shortfall, and the cause of the remainder is unknown. That table is the source of V, J and clone size, and D and trimming were worked out from the DNA. For this sample, about 32,000 clones appear and none is a singleton. The ten largest clones take up 5% to 6.5% of the sample.

Standard criteria, namely reduction of serum IgG, IgA and/or IgM below the normal range together with specific antibody deficiency, were applied for the diagnosis of CVID. There were around 45 subjects in the CVID group (about 29 male and roughly 15 female), ranging in age from roughly 9 to 65 years, with a mean age of around 44. Both CVID patients and healthy controls were predominantly of Caucasian heritage. At the time of study participation, every CVID subject had been on replacement immunoglobulin therapy for one year or longer. At blood collection, none of the CVID subjects was ill or on immunomodulatory or immunosuppressive medication. Heparinized peripheral whole blood samples of about 5 to 8.5 ml were collected from each donor. TCRbeta CDR3 repertoires were sequenced from genomic DNA of adults with common variable immune deficiency (CVID) and healthy adult controls. Diluted blood was subjected to density centrifugation over Hypaque 1077 or Ficoll-Paque for isolation of peripheral blood mononuclear cells. Genomic DNA was obtained from unsorted mononuclear cells through either Qiagen column purification or a centrifugation-based method.

Beyond this particular receptor, the publication reports: Differences among patients in the CVID cohort limited the correlations between repertoire features and clinical complications. The authors noted that sequencing repertoires of T cell subpopulations would be needed to clarify what caused the increased clonality in CVID. Even though DNA input was the same, control samples had an average of around 75,000 unique sequences each, compared with approximately 32,000 in CVID samples. Fewer TCRbeta clones were shared among CVID subjects than among healthy controls (p < 0.0001). Reportedly, TCRbeta sequences from CVID had fewer deletions and N-nucleotide insertions, and highly modified clones with 13 or more V deletions were absent from CVID. TCRbeta clonality was higher in CVID subjects than in healthy controls (t-test p = 0.018), and the increase was most characteristic of about a third of subjects.

Concerning this clone itself: Its antigen remains undetermined. Coverage ceases 3 residues before the CDR3 finishes, and the germline J gene fills in the end.

The germline V gene (reference sequence) specifies DFQATT as CDR1 and SNEGSKA as CDR2. From the cysteine through the phenylalanine, the CDR3 covers 13 amino acids. Of the CDR3's DNA, 30 bases were read; they are in frame from base 1. V is pared back by 5 bases and J by 0 bases, with 11 bases lying between the germline termini. Recombination joined TRBV20-1 with TRBJ2-7; tentative D gene TRBD1, with 5 bases matching. Sample: peripheral blood mononuclear cells. This receptor was obtained from a human donor with common variable immunodeficiency. The CDR3 here reads CSALRVRSYEQYF. The part of the CDR3 DNA that was read is TGCAGTGCTCTCAGGGTTCGCTCCTACGAG.